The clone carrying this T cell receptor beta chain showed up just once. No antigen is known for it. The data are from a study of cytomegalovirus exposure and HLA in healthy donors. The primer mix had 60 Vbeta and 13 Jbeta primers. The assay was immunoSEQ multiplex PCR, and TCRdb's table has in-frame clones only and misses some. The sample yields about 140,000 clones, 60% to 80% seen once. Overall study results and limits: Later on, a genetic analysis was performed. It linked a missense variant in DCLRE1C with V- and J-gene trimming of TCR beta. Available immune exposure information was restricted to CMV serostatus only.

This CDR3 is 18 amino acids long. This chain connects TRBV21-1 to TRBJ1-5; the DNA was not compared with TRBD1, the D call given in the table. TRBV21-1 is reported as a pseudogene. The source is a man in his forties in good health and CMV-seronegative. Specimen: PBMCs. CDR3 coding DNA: TGTGCCAGCAGCAAAATGCGGGGTGGGCGGGACAGGGGGGAGCCCCAGCATTTT. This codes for CASSKMRGGRDRGEPQHF.